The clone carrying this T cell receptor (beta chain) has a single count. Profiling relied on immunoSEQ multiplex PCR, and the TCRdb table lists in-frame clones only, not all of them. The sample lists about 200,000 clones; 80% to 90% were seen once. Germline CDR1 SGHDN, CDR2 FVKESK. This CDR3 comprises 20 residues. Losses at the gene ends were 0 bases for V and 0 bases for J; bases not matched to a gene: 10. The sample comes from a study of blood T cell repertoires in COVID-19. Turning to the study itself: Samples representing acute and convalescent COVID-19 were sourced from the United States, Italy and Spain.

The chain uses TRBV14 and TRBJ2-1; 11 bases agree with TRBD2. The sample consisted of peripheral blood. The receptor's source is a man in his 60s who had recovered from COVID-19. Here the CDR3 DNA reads TGTGCCAGCAGCCAAGACCCGAGACTAGCGGGACCTAGCTCCTACAATGAGCAGTTCTTC. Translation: CASSQDPRLAGPSSYNEQFF.